The T cell receptor (beta chain) described here comes from a study of OX40 agonist ivuxolimab in advanced cancers. Profiled with immunoSEQ multiplex PCR; TCRdb holds only in-frame clones, not every one. This sample carries 90,000 or so clones, 80% to 90% of them seen once, and the ten largest clones take roughly 0.33%. Per germline, CDR1 KGHSH and CDR2 LQKENI. Trimming stripped 3 bases from V and 0 bases from J, with 8 bases between. The CDR3 consists of 14 residues. The chain is built from TRBV18 and TRBJ1-1, with unresolved D. This specimen was CD4+ or CD8+ T cells sorted from blood, taken in a trial of the OX40 agonist ivuxolimab. The clonotype originates from an adult with an advanced solid tumor such as melanoma, head and neck, liver or kidney cancer. The CDR3 nucleotides are TGTGCCAGCTCACCTAGCGCGCTGAACACTGAAGCTTTCTTT. Its translation: CASSPSALNTEAFF.